The rows below give T cell receptor beta chains drawn from one sample of a study of blood T cell repertoires in COVID-19. Sequencing used immunoSEQ multiplex PCR; TCRdb keeps in-frame clones, though not all of them. Altogether some 270,000 clones are present, more than 75% being singletons, with the ten largest covering about 8.6%. The sequenced material came from peripheral blood. The receptors were gathered from a man aged 35-49 years with active or convalescent COVID-19. CDR3s leave out the opening cysteine and the closing phenylalanine or tryptophan. The listing skips clone size in some rows; elsewhere it reads once, few, many or a size class.

V,size,CDR3
TRBV5-1,-,ASSLGTSGRNTGELF
TRBV3-1/TRBV3-2,-,ASSQDEAGGLQETQY
TRBV20-1,-,SARFGRGAF
TRBV27,once,ASSLGFRGASTDTQY
TRBV28,-,ASRPPHSFSNQPQH
TRBV9,-,ASSPQGASTEAF
TRBV28,-,ASSFLNSGGAGLSGQF
TRBV7-3,-,ASSSTAADTQY
TRBV2,-,ASRDSQETQY
TRBV7-3,-,ASSLLGQPRDEQF
TRBV19,-,ASSVGGGPGELF
TRBV6-1,-,ASSELTFTDSPLH
TRBV7-9,-,ASSLIMGLSGNTIY
TRBV12-5,-,ASGFSGRPGRLF
TRBV11-2,-,ASSPSGGRGETQY
TRBV7-9,once,ASSSEGLAEQETQY
TRBV13,-,ASSLDSSGRNEQF
TRBV19,once,ASSTSRVGNTEAF